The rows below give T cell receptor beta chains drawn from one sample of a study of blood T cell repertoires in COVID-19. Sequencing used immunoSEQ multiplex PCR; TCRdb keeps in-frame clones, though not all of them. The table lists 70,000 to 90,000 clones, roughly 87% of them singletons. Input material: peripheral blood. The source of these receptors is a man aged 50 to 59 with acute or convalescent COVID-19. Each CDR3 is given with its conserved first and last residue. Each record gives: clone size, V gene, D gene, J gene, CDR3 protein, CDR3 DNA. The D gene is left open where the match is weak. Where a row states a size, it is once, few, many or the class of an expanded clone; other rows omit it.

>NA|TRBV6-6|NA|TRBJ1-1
CASSKDSEAFF
TGTGCCAGCAGTAAGGACAGTGAAGCTTTCTTT
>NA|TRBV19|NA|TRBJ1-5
CASSIDVQVPSNQPQHF
TGTGCCAGTAGTATAGATGTCCAGGTGCCTAGCAATCAGCCCCAGCATTTT
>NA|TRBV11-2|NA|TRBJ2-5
CASSFTWGPGPETQYF
TGTGCCAGCAGCTTCACTTGGGGGCCGGGTCCGGAGACCCAGTACTTC
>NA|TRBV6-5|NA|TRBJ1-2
CASSYDTGNYGYTF
TGTGCCAGCAGTTACGATACAGGGAACTATGGCTACACCTTC
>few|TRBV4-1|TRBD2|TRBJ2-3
CASSQELAGGSTDTQYF
TGCGCCAGCAGCCAGGAACTAGCGGGGGGGAGCACAGATACGCAGTATTTT
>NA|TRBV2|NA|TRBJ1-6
CASREQGTPNSPLHF
TGTGCCAGCAGGGAACAGGGAACTCCTAATTCACCCCTCCACTTT
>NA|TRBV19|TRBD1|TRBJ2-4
CASSTGTGGPKNIQYF
TGTGCCAGTAGTACCGGGACAGGGGGACCCAAAAACATTCAGTACTTC
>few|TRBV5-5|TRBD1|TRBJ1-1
CASRTGVGNTEAFF
TGTGCCAGCAGAACAGGGGTGGGGAACACTGAAGCTTTCTTT
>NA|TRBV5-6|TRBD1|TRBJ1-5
CASSPQGFQPQHF
TGTGCCAGCAGCCCACAGGGGTTCCAGCCCCAGCATTTT
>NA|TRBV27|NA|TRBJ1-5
CASSFGGSNQPQHF
TGTGCCAGCAGTTTCGGAGGGAGCAATCAGCCCCAGCATTTT
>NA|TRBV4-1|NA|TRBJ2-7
CASSQEGAASYEQYF
TGCGCCAGCAGCCAAGAGGGAGCGGCGTCCTACGAGCAGTACTTC
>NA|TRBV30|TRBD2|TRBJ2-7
CAWSDLTGGFGGGSYEQYF
TGTGCCTGGAGTGACCTTACGGGGGGATTTGGCGGGGGCTCCTACGAGCAGTACTTC
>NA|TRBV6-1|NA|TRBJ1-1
CASSEWDMTNTEAFF
TGTGCCAGCAGTGAATGGGACATGACGAACACTGAAGCTTTCTTT
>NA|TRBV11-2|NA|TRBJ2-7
CASSDTQGPYEQYF
TGTGCCAGCAGCGATACCCAGGGGCCCTACGAGCAGTACTTC
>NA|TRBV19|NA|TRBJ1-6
CASSMGGLNNSPLHF
TGTGCCAGTAGTATGGGGGGACTGAACAATTCACCCCTCCACTTT
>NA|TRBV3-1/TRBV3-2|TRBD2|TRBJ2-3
CASSQRGGIYTQYF
TGTGCCAGCAGCCAGCGCGGGGGAATCTATACGCAGTATTTT
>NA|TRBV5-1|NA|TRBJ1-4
CASSLAGATNEKLFF
TGCGCCAGCAGCTTGGCGGGGGCAACTAATGAAAAACTGTTTTTT
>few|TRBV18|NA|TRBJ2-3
CASSPPRASVHTDTQYF
TGTGCCAGCTCACCACCGCGGGCTAGCGTACATACAGATACGCAGTATTTT
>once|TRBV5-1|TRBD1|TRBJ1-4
CASSPGTGSGEKLFF
TGCGCCAGCAGCCCCGGGACAGGGTCGGGTGAAAAACTGTTTTTT
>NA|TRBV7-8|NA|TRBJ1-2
CASSTTNLILPGRGEGYTF
TGTGCCAGCAGCACAACAAACCTTATCCTACCGGGACGGGGGGAGGGCTACACCTTC
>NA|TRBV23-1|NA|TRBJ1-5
CASSLSEYQPQHF
TGCGCCAGCAGCCTATCGGAGTATCAGCCCCAGCATTTT
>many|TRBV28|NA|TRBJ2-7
CASSLGGPALEQYF
TGTGCCAGCAGTTTGGGGGGGCCTGCCCTCGAGCAGTACTTC
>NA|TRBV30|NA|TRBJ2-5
CAWSERPDGKKGETQYF
TGTGCCTGGAGTGAACGACCCGACGGGAAAAAAGGGGAGACCCAGTACTTC
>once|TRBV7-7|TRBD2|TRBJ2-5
CASSLAQPGTSGGLYQETQYF
TGTGCCAGCAGCTTAGCGCAACCCGGGACTAGCGGGGGCCTTTACCAAGAGACCCAGTACTTC
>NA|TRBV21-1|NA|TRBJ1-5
CASSTGDFYSNQPQHF
TGTGCCAGCAGTACAGGGGATTTCTATAGCAATCAGCCCCAGCATTTT
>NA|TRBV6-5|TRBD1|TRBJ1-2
CASSGQGLLYGYTF
TGTGCCAGCAGCGGACAGGGTTTACTCTATGGCTACACCTTC
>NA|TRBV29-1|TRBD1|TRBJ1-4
CSVERFRTGDEKLFF
TGCAGCGTTGAACGGTTTAGGACAGGGGACGAAAAACTGTTTTTT
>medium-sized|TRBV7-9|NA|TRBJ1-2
CASSLRSGYYYGYTF
TGTGCCAGCAGCCTAAGGTCAGGTTATTACTATGGCTACACCTTC
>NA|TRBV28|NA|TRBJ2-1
CASSRRGGYNEQFF
TGTGCCAGCAGTCGAAGGGGGGGCTACAATGAGCAGTTCTTC
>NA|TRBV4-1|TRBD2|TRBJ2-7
CASSPLSAGAVYEQYF
TGCGCCAGCAGCCCACTTTCAGCGGGGGCTGTCTACGAGCAGTACTTC
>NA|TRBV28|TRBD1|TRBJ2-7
CASSFERGGHEQYF
TGTGCCAGCAGTTTTGAGAGAGGGGGCCACGAGCAGTACTTC